The 24 T cell receptor beta chains below all came from one sample that was sequenced in a study of blood T cell repertoires in COVID-19. TCRdb's copy holds only in-frame clones and misses some; the assay was immunoSEQ multiplex PCR. The sample has more than 200,000 clones; approximately 86% are singletons. Material for sequencing was peripheral blood. The receptors come from a woman aged 55-75 years with COVID-19, enrolled during active disease.

The chain couples TRBV28 to TRBJ2-5, with 9 bases fitting TRBD2. The CDR3 runs 15 residues. The germline V gene has CDR1 MDHEN and CDR2 SYDVKM. Germline trimming cut 7 bases from V and 4 bases from J; bases unmatched to any gene: 10. The CDR3 bases are TGTGCCAGCAACCGTAGCGGGAGCGGGGGAGAGACCCAGTACTTC. As protein: CASNRSGSGGETQYF.

The chain uses TRBV18 and TRBJ1-5, with 8 bases that match TRBD1. J lost 11 bases, V lost 3 bases, and 6 bases had no gene match. This CDR3 comprises 13 residues. Germline values: CDR1 KGHSH, CDR2 LQKENI. CDR3 loop: CASSPLQGGAQHF. CDR3 in DNA: TGTGCCAGCTCACCCCTACAGGGGGGAGCCCAGCATTTT.

This rearrangement joins TRBV19 to TRBJ2-2, with TRBD2 matching 8 bases. Germline trimming cut 6 bases from V and 4 bases from J; bases unmatched to any gene: 10. The V gene's germline CDR1 is LNHDA and CDR2 SQIVND (reference sequence). The CDR3 contains 16 residues. The CDR3 protein is CASSTEVAGPTGELFF. DNA for the CDR3: TGTGCCAGTAGCACTGAGGTAGCGGGACCCACCGGGGAGCTGTTTTTT.

V gene TRBV24-1 combines with J gene TRBJ2-1, with TRBD2 matching 8 bases. Germline CDR1 and CDR2: KGHDR and SFDVKD. The CDR3 totals 16 residues. With 2 bases clipped from V and 3 bases from J, the junction kept 5 bases outside the gene matches. In DNA form, the CDR3 reads TGTGCCACCAGTGATTCCCCCAGCGGGGGCTACAATGAGCAGTTCTTC. Its translation is CATSDSPSGGYNEQFF.

This chain uses TRBV2 with TRBJ1-4; 7 bases match TRBD1. CDR1 is SNHLY and CDR2 is FYNNEI in the germline V gene. CDR3 size: 15 residues. Trimming cost V 6 bases and J 8 bases; bases outside gene matches: 12. The CDR3 DNA reads TGTGCCAGCAGGGGACAGCCGATACGAATGGAAAAACTGTTTTTT. As protein: CASRGQPIRMEKLFF.

The rearrangement links TRBV3-1 (or the pseudogene TRBV3-2) to TRBJ2-4; TRBD1 matches 7 bases. The J segment lost 2 bases and the V segment lost 0 bases, leaving 13 bases of the junction unmatched. This CDR3 has 19 residues. Germline assignment: CDR1 LGHDT and CDR2 YNNKEL (reference sequence). CDR3 region: CASSQEGMTGRESKNIQYF. CDR3 in DNA: TGTGCCAGCAGCCAAGAGGGGATGACAGGGCGAGAGTCCAAAAACATTCAGTACTTC.

This chain links TRBV6-6 with TRBJ1-2, with D tentatively TRBD1 (6 bases). The CDR3 contains 14 residues. CDR1 MNHNY and CDR2 SVGAGI come from the germline V gene (reference sequence). V gave up 2 bases and J gave up 2 bases, with 9 bases separating them. The CDR3 DNA sequence: TGTGCCAGCAGTTACCTCAGGGGAAACTATGGCTACACCTTC. This translates into CASSYLRGNYGYTF.

The rearrangement links TRBV27 to TRBJ2-3, with 11 bases fitting TRBD2. Germline V gene lookup returns CDR1 MNHEY and CDR2 SMNVEV (reference sequence). The ends lost 2 bases at V and 11 bases at J; junction bases unmatched: 12. There are 16 residues in the CDR3. The CDR3 DNA follows: TGTGCCAGCAGTTTACAGACCGGGACTAGCGGCCCAATGCAGTATTTT. Amino acid sequence: CASSLQTGTSGPMQYF.

The CDR3 reads CASSPGQGPTYEQYF. As DNA, the CDR3 is TGTGCCAGCAGCCCCGGGCAGGGGCCTACCTACGAGCAGTACTTC. The genes are TRBV4-2 and TRBJ2-7; a weak D match, TRBD1 (6 bases). The CDR3 extends over 15 amino acids. The V end lost 4 bases, the J end lost 2 bases, and 15 bases lay between the germline ends. Germline CDR1 LGHNA, CDR2 YNFKEQ.

This clone was seen only once. The chain is built from TRBV19 and TRBJ2-2; D might be TRBD2 (6 bases). Germline-derived CDR1 and CDR2 are LNHDA and SQIVND (reference sequence). This CDR3 is built from 16 residues. V was shortened by 1 base and J by 2 bases, with 11 bases between the two germline ends. The CDR3 nucleotides read TGTGCCAGTAGTATAGGTCCTAGCGTTAACACCGGGGAGCTGTTTTTT. Protein product: CASSIGPSVNTGELFF. Supplemented by reference TRBV19 and TRBJ2-2, the full variable domain reads DGGITQSPKYLFRKEGQNVTLSCEQNLNHDAMYWYRQDPGQGLRLIYYSQIVNDFQKGDIAEGYSVSREKKESFPLTVTSAQKNPTAFYLCASSIGPSVNTGELFFGEGSRLTVL.

The chain combines TRBV30 with TRBJ2-7, with 11 bases fitting TRBD2. V dropped 3 bases and J dropped 5; count of bases not matched to a gene: 9. Per germline, CDR1 GTSNPN and CDR2 SVGIG (reference sequence). The CDR3 has 15 amino acids. The CDR3 nucleotides read TGTGCCTGGAGGGACGGGACTAGCGGAACCCACGAGCAGTACTTC. Its translation is CAWRDGTSGTHEQYF.

The rearrangement links TRBV28 to TRBJ2-1; 12 nucleotides line up with TRBD2. Trimming removed 3 bases from V and 8 bases from J; junction bases left unmatched: 2. This CDR3 spans 14 amino acids. Germline CDR1 MDHEN, CDR2 SYDVKM. The CDR3 DNA sequence: TGTGCCAGCAGTTTGACTAGCGGGAGATATGAGCAGTTCTTC. Amino acids: CASSLTSGRYEQFF.

This rearrangement joins TRBV29-1 to TRBJ2-1; the match to TRBD2 covers 8 bases. The CDR3 contains 15 residues. CDR1 is SQVTM and CDR2 is ANQGSEA in the germline V gene. The trim removed 2 bases at V and 7 bases at J, leaving 10 bases unmatched. The DNA for the CDR3 is TGCAGCGTTGAAAGGGCCGAGAAGCGGGAGAATGAGCAGTTCTTC. Residues: CSVERAEKRENEQFF.

The J gene is TRBJ2-2, the V gene TRBV18, with 11 bases lining up with TRBD1. V shed 4 bases, J shed 6 bases, and the junction held 7 bases outside the gene matches. The CDR3 consists of 16 residues. In germline, CDR1 is KGHSH, CDR2 LQKENI. The CDR3 DNA sequence: TGTGCCAGCTCACGGATGCCGGGACAGGGGGCCGGGGAGCTGTTTTTT. Translated: CASSRMPGQGAGELFF.

This clone appeared a single time. The J gene is TRBJ1-2, the V gene TRBV6-2 or TRBV6-3, with D perhaps matching TRBD1 (6 bases). The CDR3 totals 17 residues. Germline V gives CDR1 MNHEY, CDR2 SVGEGT. Between the trimmed V and J ends, which lost 2 bases and 0 bases, there was a span of 16 bases. Written as DNA, the CDR3 is TGTGCCAGCAGTTACAGGGGGTTCTTATCTCCTAACTATGGCTACACCTTC. Translation gives CASSYRGFLSPNYGYTF.

In DNA form, the CDR3 reads TGCAGCGTTGAAGCTCAAACAGGGGGTTGGGGGAATGAAAAACTGTTTTTT. Translation: CSVEAQTGGWGNEKLFF. V is TRBV29-1 and J is TRBJ1-4; 8 bases fit TRBD1. The germline gives CDR1 SQVTM, CDR2 ANQGSEA. After removal of 1 base from V and 5 bases from J, the junction contained 12 bases not matched to a gene. The CDR3 has 17 amino acids.

The J gene is TRBJ2-1, the V gene TRBV4-3; D is uncertain. Germline V CDR1 and CDR2: LGHNA, YSLEER. The V gene lost 4 bases and the J gene lost 5 bases, with 9 bases spanning the gap. The CDR3 runs 13 residues. CDR3 loop: CASSRQANNEQFF. CDR3 nucleotide sequence: TGCGCCAGCAGCCGTCAGGCTAACAATGAGCAGTTCTTC.

The chain uses TRBV4-3 and TRBJ1-5; possible D gene TRBD1, 5 bases. V gave up 3 bases and J gave up 2 bases, with 11 bases separating them. The CDR3 runs 15 residues. The germline V gene encodes CDR1 LGHNA and CDR2 YSLEER. CDR3 region: CASSQGGSGNQPQHF. Written as DNA, the CDR3 is TGCGCCAGCAGCCAGGGGGGTAGTGGCAATCAGCCCCAGCATTTT.

This clone was seen a handful of times. The rearrangement links TRBV28 to TRBJ1-6; D is unclear. Trimming took 5 bases from V and 9 from J, leaving 14 bases between them. Germline CDR1 reads MDHEN; CDR2 reads SYDVKM. The CDR3 has 14 amino acids. This chain's CDR3 is CASSTLHAGSPLHF. CDR3 DNA: TGTGCCAGCAGTACGCTCCATGCGGGTTCACCCCTCCACTTT.

Within the sample, this clone is medium-sized. V and J are TRBV7-6 and TRBJ1-5; D is unclear. CDR1 and CDR2 from the germline V gene are SGHVS and FNYEAQ. Trimming removed 4 bases from V and 4 bases from J, with 11 bases in between. CDR3 length: 14 residues. Here the CDR3 reads CASSSYGENQPQHF. In DNA form, the CDR3 reads TGTGCCAGCAGCTCTTACGGAGAGAATCAGCCCCAGCATTTT. The full variable domain, with the rest looked up from reference TRBV7-6 and TRBJ1-5, is GAGVSQSPRYKVTKRGQDVALRCDPISGHVSLYWYRQALGQGPEFLTYFNYEAQQDKSGLPNDRFSAERPEGSISTLTIQRTEQRDSAMYRCASSSYGENQPQHFGDGTRLSIL.

The chain carries TRBV19 and TRBJ1-5; D is possibly TRBD1 (6 bases). CDR1 is LNHDA, CDR2 SQIVND, per germline (reference sequence). The CDR3 length is 15 residues. Between the trimmed V and J ends, which lost 4 bases and 2 bases, there was a span of 12 bases. For the CDR3, the DNA is TGTGCCAGTAGTAAGACACAGGGAGGCAATCAGCCCCAGCATTTT. Translated: CASSKTQGGNQPQHF.

This rearrangement joins TRBV7-3 to TRBJ2-2; D is uncertain. This CDR3 is built from 15 residues. The V end was cut by 5 bases, the J end by 3 bases, with 13 bases between. Germline CDR1 and CDR2: SGHTA and FQGTGA. CDR3 loop: CASSPVPRDTGELFF. Here the CDR3 DNA reads TGTGCCAGCAGCCCAGTCCCCCGGGACACCGGGGAGCTGTTTTTT.

A note on this clone: This specimen includes other DNA sequences encoding the same CDR3. The rearrangement uses TRBV28 and TRBJ1-6, with 9 bases identical to TRBD1. CDR3 length: 15 residues. Germline V CDR1 and CDR2: MDHEN, SYDVKM. V was pared by 3 bases and J by 8 bases, with 5 bases of the junction left unmatched. The CDR3 here is CASSLPGTGYSPLHF. CDR3 DNA: TGTGCCAGCAGTTTGCCCGGGACAGGGTATTCACCCCTCCACTTT. The full variable domain, rest sourced from reference TRBV28 and TRBJ1-6, is DVKVTQSSRYLVKRTGEKVFLECVQDMDHENMFWYRQDPGLGLRLIYFSYDVKMKEKGDIPEGYSVSREKKERFSLILESASTNQTSMYLCASSLPGTGYSPLHFGNGTRLTVT.

The chain has TRBV19 and TRBJ2-1; weak D call: TRBD2 (6 bases). The V end lost 6 bases, the J end lost 2 bases, and 11 bases lay between the germline ends. Germline lookup yields CDR1 LNHDA and CDR2 SQIVND (reference sequence). CDR3 size: 14 residues. CDR3 protein: CASSRERTYNEQFF. The CDR3, as DNA: TGTGCCAGTAGCCGGGAGAGGACCTACAATGAGCAGTTCTTC.